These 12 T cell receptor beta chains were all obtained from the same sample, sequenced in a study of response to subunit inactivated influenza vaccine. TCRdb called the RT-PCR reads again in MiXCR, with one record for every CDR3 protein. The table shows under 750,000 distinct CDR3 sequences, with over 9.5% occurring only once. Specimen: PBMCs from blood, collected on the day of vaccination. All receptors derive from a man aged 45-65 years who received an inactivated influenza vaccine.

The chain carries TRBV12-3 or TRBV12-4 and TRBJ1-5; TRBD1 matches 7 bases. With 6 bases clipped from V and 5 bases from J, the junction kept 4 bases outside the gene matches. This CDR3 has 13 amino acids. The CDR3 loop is CASRYTGDQPQHF. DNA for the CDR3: TGTGCCAGCAGGTATACAGGGGATCAGCCCCAGCATTTT.

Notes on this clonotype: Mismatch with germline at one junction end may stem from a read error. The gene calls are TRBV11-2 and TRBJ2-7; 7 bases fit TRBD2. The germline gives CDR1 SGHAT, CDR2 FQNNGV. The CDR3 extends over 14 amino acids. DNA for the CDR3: TGTGCCTGCAGCTTCGGGGGGTCCCCCTACGAGCAGTACTTC. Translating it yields CACSFGGSPYEQYF. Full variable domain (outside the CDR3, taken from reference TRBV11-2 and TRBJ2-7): EAGVAQSPRYKIIEKRQSVAFWCNPISGHATLYWYQQILGQGPKLLIQFQNNGVVDDSQLPKDRFSAERLKGVDSTLKIQPAKLEDSAVYLCACSFGGSPYEQYFGPGTRLTVT.

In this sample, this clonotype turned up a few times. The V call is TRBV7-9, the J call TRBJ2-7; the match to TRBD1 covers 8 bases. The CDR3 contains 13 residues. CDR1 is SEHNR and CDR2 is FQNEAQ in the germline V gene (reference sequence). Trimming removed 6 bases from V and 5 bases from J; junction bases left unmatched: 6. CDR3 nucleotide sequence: TGTGCCAGCAGAGATGGGACAGGCGACGAGCAGTACTTC. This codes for CASRDGTGDEQYF. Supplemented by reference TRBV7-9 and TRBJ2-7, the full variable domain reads DTGVSQNPRHKITKRGQNVTFRCDPISEHNRLYWYRQTLGQGPEFLTYFQNEAQLEKSRLLSDRFSAERPKGSFSTLEIQRTEQGDSAMYLCASRDGTGDEQYFGPGTRLTVT.

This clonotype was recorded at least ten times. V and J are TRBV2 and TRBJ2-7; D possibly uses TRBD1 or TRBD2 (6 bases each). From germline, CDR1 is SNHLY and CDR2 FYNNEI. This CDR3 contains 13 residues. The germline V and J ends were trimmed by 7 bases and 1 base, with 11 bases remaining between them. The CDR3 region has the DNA TGTGCCAGCAAGGAAGGGGGGTCCTACGAGCAGTACTTC. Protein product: CASKEGGSYEQYF.

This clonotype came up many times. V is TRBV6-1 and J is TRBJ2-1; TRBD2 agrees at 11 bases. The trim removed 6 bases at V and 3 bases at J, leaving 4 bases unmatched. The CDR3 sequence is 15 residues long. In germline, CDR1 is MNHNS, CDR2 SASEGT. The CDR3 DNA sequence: TGTGCCAGCAGGCATACTAGCGGGAGCTACAATGAGCAGTTCTTC. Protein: CASRHTSGSYNEQFF.

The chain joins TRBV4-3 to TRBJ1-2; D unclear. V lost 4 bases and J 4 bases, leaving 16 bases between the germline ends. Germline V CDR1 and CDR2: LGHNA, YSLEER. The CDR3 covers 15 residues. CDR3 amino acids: CASSPQALTGYGYTF. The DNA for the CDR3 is TGCGCCAGCAGCCCCCAGGCACTAACGGGCTATGGCTACACCTTC.

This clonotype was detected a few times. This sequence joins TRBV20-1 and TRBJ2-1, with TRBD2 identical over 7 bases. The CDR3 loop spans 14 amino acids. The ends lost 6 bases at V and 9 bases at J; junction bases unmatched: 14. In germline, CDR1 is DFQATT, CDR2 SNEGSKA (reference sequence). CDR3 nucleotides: TGCAGTGCACGACTGGGGGGACTAACACCTGAGCAGTTCTTC. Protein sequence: CSARLGGLTPEQFF.

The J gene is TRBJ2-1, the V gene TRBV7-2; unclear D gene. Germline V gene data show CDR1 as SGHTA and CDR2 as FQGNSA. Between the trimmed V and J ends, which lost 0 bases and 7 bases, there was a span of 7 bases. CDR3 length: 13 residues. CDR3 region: CASSLARLNEQFF. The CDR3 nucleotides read TGTGCCAGCAGCTTAGCGCGGCTAAATGAGCAGTTCTTC.

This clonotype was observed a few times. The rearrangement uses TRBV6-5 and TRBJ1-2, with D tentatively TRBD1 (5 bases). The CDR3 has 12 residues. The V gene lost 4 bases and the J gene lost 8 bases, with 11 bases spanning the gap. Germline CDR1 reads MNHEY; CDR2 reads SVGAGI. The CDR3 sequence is CASSSSPGGYTF. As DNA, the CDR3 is TGTGCCAGCAGTTCCTCGCCAGGGGGCTACACCTTC.

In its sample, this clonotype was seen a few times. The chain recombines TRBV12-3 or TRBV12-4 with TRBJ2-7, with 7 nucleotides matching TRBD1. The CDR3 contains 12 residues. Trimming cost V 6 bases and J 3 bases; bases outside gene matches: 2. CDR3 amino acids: CASRTGIYEQYF. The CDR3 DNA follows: TGTGCCAGCAGGACAGGGATCTACGAGCAGTACTTC.

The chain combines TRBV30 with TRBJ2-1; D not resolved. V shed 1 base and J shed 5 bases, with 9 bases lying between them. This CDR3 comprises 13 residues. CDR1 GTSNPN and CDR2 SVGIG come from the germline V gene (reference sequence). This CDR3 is CAWSEWRNNEQFF. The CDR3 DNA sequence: TGTGCCTGGAGTGAGTGGAGAAACAATGAGCAGTTCTTC.

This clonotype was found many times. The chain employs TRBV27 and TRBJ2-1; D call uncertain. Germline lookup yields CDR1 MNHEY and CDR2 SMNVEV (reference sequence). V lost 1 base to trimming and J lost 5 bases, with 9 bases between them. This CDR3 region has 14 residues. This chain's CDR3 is CASSLWAGNNEQFF. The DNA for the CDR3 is TGTGCCAGCAGTTTATGGGCTGGAAACAATGAGCAGTTCTTC.